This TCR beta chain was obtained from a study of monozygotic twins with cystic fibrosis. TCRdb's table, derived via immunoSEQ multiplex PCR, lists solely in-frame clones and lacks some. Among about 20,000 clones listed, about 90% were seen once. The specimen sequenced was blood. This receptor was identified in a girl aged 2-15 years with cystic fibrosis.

The CDR3 reads CASGLGQGNTEAFF. The DNA of the CDR3 is TGTGCTAGTGGTTTGGGACAGGGAAACACTGAAGCTTTCTTT. The rearrangement links TRBV12-5 to TRBJ1-1; 7 nucleotides match TRBD1. Germline CDR1 is LGHNT and CDR2 is FRNRAP. Trimming cost V 1 base and J 2 bases; bases outside gene matches: 1. This CDR3 comprises 14 residues.